This TCR beta chain was captured in a study of blood T cell repertoires in COVID-19. Overall study context: T cells, B-cell-depleted T cells, or PBMCs provided the cDNA or gDNA that served as material.

Some clones are missing from TCRdb's copy, which holds only in-frame ones; the method was immunoSEQ multiplex PCR. The table has approximately 44,000 clones, 80% to 90% seen once. The CDR3 extends over 15 amino acids. Germline CDR1 is SGHDT and CDR2 is YYEEEE. Trimming left V 4 bases short and J 1 base short, with 14 bases between. This chain uses TRBV5-6 with TRBJ1-1; D is unresolved. Sequencing was carried out using peripheral blood. This receptor was identified in a woman aged 40 to 49 with acute or convalescent COVID-19. The CDR3 nucleotides read TGTGCCAGCAGCAACTCGAAACGGAGGAACACTGAAGCTTTCTTT. Its translation is CASSNSKRRNTEAFF.